A single sample is the source of the 22 T cell receptor beta chains below, sequenced in a study of T cells in Graves' hyperthyroidism and ophthalmopathy. TCR beta CDR3 region amplification was performed from RNA transcripts. The HTBI primer set was used in a first-round RT-PCR of the TCR CDR3. TCRdb redid the calling of the multiplex PCR reads with MiXCR, one entry per CDR3 protein. In the table there are approximately 720,000 distinct CDR3 sequences, around 20% of which are singletons. The source material was blood. All receptors come from a woman in her forties or fifties with Graves' hyperthyroidism that later progressed to Graves' ophthalmopathy.

This clonotype was seen ten or more times. In DNA form, the CDR3 reads TGTGCCAGGGGGACGCCGGGTAATGAAAAACTGTTTTTT. It codes for CARGTPGNEKLFF. V is TRBV2 and J is TRBJ1-4; D may be TRBD1 (5 bases). The V end lost 9 bases, the J end lost 4 bases, and 12 bases lay between the germline ends. The V gene's germline CDR1 is SNHLY and CDR2 FYNNEI. There are 13 residues in the CDR3.

This clonotype appeared many times. The chain recombines TRBV6-1 with TRBJ2-5; D remains unclear. The CDR3 is 15 amino acids. CDR1 and CDR2 from the germline V gene are MNHNS and SASEGT. V lost 7 bases and J 0 bases, leaving 15 bases between the germline ends. The CDR3 is CASKPRMGNQETQYF. CDR3 sequence (DNA): TGTGCCAGCAAACCGAGGATGGGCAACCAAGAGACCCAGTACTTC.

Only a few counts were recorded for this clonotype. The chain has TRBV20-1 and TRBJ1-1; a weak D match, TRBD1 (5 bases). Germline lookup yields CDR1 DFQATT and CDR2 SNEGSKA (reference sequence). The V end lost 0 bases, the J end lost 4 bases, and 15 bases lay between the germline ends. CDR3 length equals 15 residues. The CDR3 is CSARDPGHIPTEAFF. The CDR3 DNA sequence: TGCAGTGCTAGAGATCCAGGACACATTCCCACTGAAGCTTTCTTT.

Remarks on this clonotype: A much larger clone lies one base from this, so it may be a read error. The chain couples TRBV7-9 to TRBJ2-3, with D perhaps matching TRBD1 (6 bases). The V gene's germline CDR1 is SEHNR and CDR2 FQNEAQ (reference sequence). The CDR3 sequence is 16 residues long. CDR3 sequence: CASSPSPRGLTDTQCF. In nucleotides, the CDR3 is TGTGCCAGCAGCCCGAGCCCCAGGGGCCTCACAGATACGCAGTGTTTT.

The V and J genes are TRBV4-1 and TRBJ1-5; the D gene is possibly TRBD1 (5 bases). Trimming pared 1 base from V and 4 bases from J, leaving 11 bases between. The length of the CDR3 is 15 residues. Germline values: CDR1 MGHRA, CDR2 YSYEKL. The CDR3 DNA sequence: TGCGCCAGCAGCCAAGTAATAGGGGTGAATCAGCCCCAGCATTTT. Protein product: CASSQVIGVNQPQHF.

The chain uses TRBV5-1 and TRBJ2-6; 12 nucleotides agree with TRBD1. After removal of 5 bases from V and 0 bases from J, the junction contained 3 bases not matched to a gene. In germline, CDR1 is SGHRS, CDR2 YFSETQ. CDR3 size: 17 residues. CDR3 nucleotide sequence: TGCGCCAGCAGACCGGGACAGGGGGCCTCTGGGGCCAACGTCCTGACTTTC. Residues: CASRPGQGASGANVLTF.

There are a few counts of this clonotype. The chain has TRBV24-1 and TRBJ2-1, with D possibly being TRBD1 (6 bases). Trimming shortened V by 3 bases and J by 9 bases, and 14 bases separated the two germline ends. The germline CDR1 and CDR2 sequences are KGHDR and SFDVKD. This CDR3 region has 14 residues. For the CDR3, the DNA is TGTGCCACCAGTGATATCCAGGGGAGCATTGAGCAGTTCTTC. It codes for CATSDIQGSIEQFF.

The V call is TRBV27, the J call TRBJ2-5; tentatively, D is TRBD2 (6 bases). V was clipped by 3 bases and J by 5 bases, with 13 bases between them. Germline lookup yields CDR1 MNHEY and CDR2 SMNVEV (reference sequence). The CDR3 contains 14 residues. The CDR3 nucleotides are TGTGCCAGCAGTTTTAGCGGCAGGAGGGAGACCCAGTACTTC. Amino acids: CASSFSGRRETQYF.

This clonotype was counted at least ten times. A read error may account for a junction end that differs from germline. The chain is built from TRBV19 and TRBJ2-7, with 11 bases aligning to TRBD1. Germline-derived CDR1 and CDR2 are LNHDA and SQIVND (reference sequence). The CDR3 length is 15 residues. CDR3 sequence: CASSIPGQGVYEQYF. CDR3 bases: TGTGCCAGCAGTATTCCGGGACAGGGGGTCTACGAGCAGTACTTC.

This clonotype was seen more than once but under ten times. The genes are TRBV7-9 and TRBJ2-1, with TRBD2 matching over 8 bases. The ends lost 2 bases at V and 4 bases at J; junction bases unmatched: 10. Germline V CDR1 and CDR2: SEHNR, FQNEAQ (reference sequence). The CDR3 loop spans 17 amino acids. CDR3 region: CASSLSSPQRGYNEQFF. The CDR3 coding sequence is TGTGCCAGCAGCTTATCCAGTCCCCAGCGGGGGTACAATGAGCAGTTCTTC. Full variable domain (outside the CDR3, taken from reference TRBV7-9 and TRBJ2-1): DTGVSQNPRHKITKRGQNVTFRCDPISEHNRLYWYRQTLGQGPEFLTYFQNEAQLEKSRLLSDRFSAERPKGSFSTLEIQRTEQGDSAMYLCASSLSSPQRGYNEQFFGPGTRLTVL.

The sample holds many counts of this clonotype. The chain employs TRBV12-3 or TRBV12-4 and TRBJ2-7; 8 nucleotides match TRBD1. CDR3 length: 15 residues. Trimming removed 6 bases from V and 2 bases from J; junction bases left unmatched: 9. CDR3 amino acids: CASSFFGQGPYEQYF. The CDR3 DNA reads as TGTGCCAGCAGCTTCTTTGGACAGGGACCCTACGAGCAGTACTTC.

This chain connects TRBV2 to TRBJ2-2, with a weak D call TRBD2 (5 bases). V was clipped by 2 bases and J by 6 bases, with 13 bases between them. This CDR3 is built from 15 residues. The V gene's germline CDR1 is SNHLY and CDR2 FYNNEI. DNA of the CDR3: TGTGCCAGCAGTGAACGGTCGGGGAAAGCCGGGGAGCTGTTTTTT. Its translation: CASSERSGKAGELFF.

The chain links TRBV25-1 to TRBJ1-2; D is ambiguous. The germline V and J ends were trimmed by 4 bases and 1 base, with 7 bases remaining between them. The length of the CDR3 is 13 residues. The germline gives CDR1 MGHDK, CDR2 SYGVNS. CDR3 bases: TGTGCCAGCAGTGCACGGAGTAACTATGGCTACACCTTC. Its protein is CASSARSNYGYTF.

The table lists this clonotype with many counts. V and J are TRBV9 and TRBJ1-5; the D gene is possibly TRBD1 (5 bases). Trimming cost V 2 bases and J 0 bases, with 9 bases left between them. The CDR3 is 15 residues long. From germline, CDR1 is SGDLS and CDR2 YYNGEE. The CDR3 DNA is TGTGCCAGCAGCGTTTCAGGGAATAGCAATCAGCCCCAGCATTTT. Its translation is CASSVSGNSNQPQHF.

The chain combines TRBV19 with TRBJ2-7, with 8 bases fitting TRBD1. The trim removed 4 bases at V and 10 bases at J, leaving 12 bases unmatched. There are 14 residues in the CDR3. Germline V gives CDR1 LNHDA, CDR2 SQIVND (reference sequence). The CDR3 region is CASSKNRGTGRQYF. CDR3 coding DNA: TGTGCCAGTAGTAAGAACCGAGGGACAGGCCGACAGTACTTC.

This clonotype was recorded at least ten times. The V gene is TRBV30, the J gene TRBJ1-3; D call uncertain. Deletions cut 2 bases from V and 1 base from J, with 12 bases between. The CDR3 is 15 residues long. The germline V gene encodes CDR1 GTSNPN and CDR2 SVGIG (reference sequence). The CDR3 DNA is TGTGCCTGGAGTCCCAGCTCAATATCTGGAAACACCATATATTTT. Its translation is CAWSPSSISGNTIYF.

This chain joins TRBV12-3 or TRBV12-4 and TRBJ2-1; the match to TRBD2 covers 11 bases. The CDR3 contains 16 residues. V lost 8 bases, J lost 8 bases, and 14 bases stayed unmatched. This chain's CDR3 is CASGTATSGISYEQFF. The DNA for the CDR3 is TGTGCCAGCGGAACAGCGACTAGCGGGATATCGTATGAGCAGTTCTTC.

This rearrangement joins TRBV20-1 to TRBJ1-5; tentative D call: TRBD1 (5 bases). The V end was cut by 5 bases, the J end by 3 bases, with 14 bases between. From germline, CDR1 is DFQATT and CDR2 SNEGSKA (reference sequence). The CDR3 spans 14 residues. CDR3: CSAVSGEHNQPQHF. CDR3 DNA sequence: TGCAGTGCTGTCTCGGGGGAACACAATCAGCCCCAGCATTTT.

This clonotype showed up many times. The CDR3 loop is CSATPLAGGLNEQFF. Here the CDR3 DNA reads TGCAGTGCTACGCCCTTAGCGGGGGGCCTCAATGAGCAGTTCTTC. The chain recombines TRBV20-1 with TRBJ2-1; TRBD2 aligns across 10 bases. The CDR3 has 15 amino acids. Germline V CDR1 and CDR2: DFQATT, SNEGSKA (reference sequence). V dropped 4 bases and J dropped 6; count of bases not matched to a gene: 9.

Many counts were recorded for this clonotype. This CDR3 is CASGPRDLRAYEQYF. CDR3 sequence (DNA): TGCGCCAGCGGCCCCCGGGACCTCCGGGCCTACGAGCAGTACTTC. The chain joins TRBV10-2 to TRBJ2-7; possibly TRBD1 or TRBD2 for D (5 bases each). Per germline, CDR1 WSHSY and CDR2 SAAADI. This CDR3 is built from 15 residues. Trimming left V 8 bases short and J 2 bases short, with 19 bases between.

This clonotype has at least ten counts. The CDR3 reads CASSIPLAGGPNEQFF. The CDR3 region has the DNA TGCGCCAGCAGCATACCCCTAGCGGGGGGGCCCAATGAGCAGTTCTTC. The chain carries TRBV5-1 and TRBJ2-1; 12 nucleotides match TRBD2. With V trimmed by 4 bases and J by 6 bases, 8 bases remained unmatched. The CDR3 covers 16 residues. Germline CDR1 and CDR2: SGHRS and YFSETQ.

This sequence joins TRBV2 and TRBJ1-2; weak D call: TRBD1 (5 bases). The CDR3 is 13 residues long. Germline-derived CDR1 and CDR2 are SNHLY and FYNNEI. With 8 bases removed from V and 5 bases from J, the gap between germline ends came to 15 bases. The CDR3 spells CASQATRGYGYTF. The DNA of the CDR3 is TGTGCCAGCCAGGCCACAAGGGGATATGGCTACACCTTC.